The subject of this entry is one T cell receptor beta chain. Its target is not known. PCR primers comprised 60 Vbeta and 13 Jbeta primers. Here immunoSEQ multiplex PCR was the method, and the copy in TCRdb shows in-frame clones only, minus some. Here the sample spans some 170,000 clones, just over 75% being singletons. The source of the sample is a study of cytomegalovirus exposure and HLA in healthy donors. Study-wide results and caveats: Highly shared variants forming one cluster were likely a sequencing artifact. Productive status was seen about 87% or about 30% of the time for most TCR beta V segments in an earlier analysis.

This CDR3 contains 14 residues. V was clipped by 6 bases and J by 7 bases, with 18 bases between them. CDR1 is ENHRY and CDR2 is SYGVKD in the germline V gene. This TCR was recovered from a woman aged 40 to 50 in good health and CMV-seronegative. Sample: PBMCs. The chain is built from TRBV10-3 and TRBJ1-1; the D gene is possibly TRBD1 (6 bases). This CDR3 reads CAIRPGQPDVEAFF. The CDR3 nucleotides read TGTGCCATCAGGCCAGGACAGCCTGACGTTGAAGCTTTCTTT.